These 29 T cell receptor beta chains were sequenced from one sample in a study of molecular identifiers for immune sequencing clone quantification. TCRdb fed the PCR reads into MiXCR, producing one record per CDR3 protein. The data hold about 100,000 distinct CDR3 sequences, with 30% to 35% observed a single time. What was sequenced was naive CD8+ T cells from blood, with Jurkat cell RNA spiked in. Described subset: FACS-sorted CD8+CD4-CCR7+CD45RA+ naive T cells. The origin of the receptors is a human donor in good health. Some libraries in this study had Jurkat cell RNA spiked in.

The sample holds a few counts of this clonotype. This chain uses TRBV20-1 with TRBJ2-7, with 11 bases that match TRBD2. V lost 4 bases to trimming and J lost 13 bases; unmatched junction nucleotides: 3. CDR1 is DFQATT and CDR2 is SNEGSKA in the germline V gene (reference sequence). The CDR3 has 10 residues. The CDR3 is CSANLAGGYF. CDR3 coding DNA: TGCAGTGCTAACCTAGCGGGAGGCTACTTC.

This clonotype came up a few times. This chain joins TRBV29-1 and TRBJ2-4; D perhaps matches TRBD2 (6 bases). Germline V lookup: CDR1 SQVTM, CDR2 ANQGSEA. Trimming cost V 2 bases and J 0 bases, with 17 bases left between them. CDR3 length: 17 residues. The CDR3 spells CSVENPSSALAKNIQYF. In DNA form, the CDR3 reads TGCAGCGTTGAAAATCCCTCTAGCGCGCTAGCCAAAAACATTCAGTACTTC. Filled out from reference TRBV29-1 and TRBJ2-4, the complete variable domain reads SAVISQKPSRDICQRGTSLTIQCQVDSQVTMMFWYRQQPGQSLTLIATANQGSEATYESGFVIDKFPISRPNLTFSTLTVSNMSPEDSSIYLCSVENPSSALAKNIQYFGAGTRLSVL.

In this sample, this clonotype turned up a few times. As DNA, the CDR3 is TGTGCCAGCGCCGGGACTAGACCTTACGAGCAGTACTTC. Translated, it gives CASAGTRPYEQYF. The chain combines TRBV3-1 with TRBJ2-7; TRBD2 matches 8 bases. The CDR3 is 13 residues long. The germline gives CDR1 LGHDT, CDR2 YNNKEL (reference sequence). Unmatched junction bases numbered 7, after V lost 8 bases and J lost 4 bases.

Details on this clonotype: This may stem from a read error, because a much larger clone lies one nucleotide away. V and J are TRBV15 and TRBJ2-1; the D is unclear. The CDR3 totals 14 residues. Germline V gives CDR1 LNHNV, CDR2 YYDKDF (reference sequence). The ends were cut back, 5 bases at V and 5 bases at J, with 13 bases in the middle. The CDR3 spells CATSAVLRDNEQFF. DNA for the CDR3: TGTGCCACCAGCGCTGTGCTCCGCGACAATGAGCAGTTCTTC.

The CDR3 here is CASSTTGYDTEAFF. In DNA form, the CDR3 reads TGTGCCAGCAGCACGACAGGGTATGACACTGAAGCTTTCTTT. The chain uses TRBV5-3 and TRBJ1-1, with TRBD1 matching over 7 bases. TRBV5-3 is an ORF; its function is uncertain. The ends lost 8 bases at V and 3 bases at J; junction bases unmatched: 10. There are 14 residues in the CDR3.

As to this clonotype: A single base separates this from a much larger clone, so it may be a read error. This chain joins TRBV23-1 and TRBJ2-3; D unresolved. TRBV23-1 is known as an ORF, though its function is uncertain. Trimming removed 0 bases at V and 2 bases at J, with 9 bases between. The CDR3 totals 15 residues. The CDR3 bases are TGCGCCAGCAGTCAATCGTGTCAGTTCACAGATACGCAGTATTTT. It specifies CASSQSCQFTDTQYF.

This clonotype came up once. This sequence joins TRBV6-1 and TRBJ1-5; a weak D match, TRBD1 (6 bases). The CDR3 has 15 residues. Looked up from germline, CDR1 is MNHNS and CDR2 is SASEGT. The V end lost 5 bases, the J end lost 3 bases, and 14 bases lay between the germline ends. The CDR3 DNA reads TGTGCCAGCAGTCTTCGACAGGACTCCAATCAGCCCCAGCATTTT. Translated, it gives CASSLRQDSNQPQHF.

In this sample, this clonotype turned up once. The gene calls are TRBV29-1 and TRBJ1-4; 8 positions match TRBD1. Germline-derived CDR1 and CDR2 are SQVTM and ANQGSEA. The CDR3 sequence is 15 residues long. V trimming: 0 bases; J trimming: 2 bases; junction bases outside the gene matches: 2. The CDR3 protein is CSVEETGDTNEKLFF. CDR3 sequence (DNA): TGCAGCGTTGAAGAGACAGGGGATACTAATGAAAAACTGTTTTTT.

V gene TRBV12-3 or TRBV12-4 combines with J gene TRBJ2-3, with no clear D. Trimming left V 5 bases short and J 7 bases short, with 10 bases between. The CDR3 consists of 12 residues. The CDR3 is CASSLYLNTQYF. The CDR3 nucleotides are TGTGCCAGCAGTCTATATCTCAATACGCAGTATTTT.

This clonotype was picked up many times. The chain has TRBV29-1 and TRBJ2-6; no reliable D call. The CDR3 is 14 amino acids. V was clipped by 4 bases and J by 0 bases, with 7 bases between them. Germline CDR1 reads SQVTM; CDR2 reads ANQGSEA. The DNA for the CDR3 is TGCAGCGTTGTACCCAGCTCTGGGGCCAACGTCCTGACTTTC. Translation: CSVVPSSGANVLTF.

About this clonotype: This sequence may be a read error, since a much larger clone differs from it by one base. No conserved phenylalanine or tryptophan is present at the end of the CDR3, so a read error is the likely explanation. The V call is TRBV7-2, the J call TRBJ2-1; TRBD2 agrees at 7 bases. This CDR3 contains 16 residues. Germline lookup yields CDR1 SGHTA and CDR2 FQGNSA. V was pared by 3 bases and J by 3 bases, with 8 bases of the junction left unmatched. CDR3 nucleotide sequence: TGTGCCAGCAGCTTCGACGGCGGGAGCCACTACAATGAGCAGTTCCTC. Translated, it gives CASSFDGGSHYNEQFL.

This rearrangement joins TRBV28 to TRBJ2-7; D gene uncertain. From germline, CDR1 is MDHEN and CDR2 SYDVKM. The CDR3 spans 11 residues. The V end lost 6 bases, the J end lost 9 bases, and 12 bases lay between the germline ends. CDR3 protein: CASSLLFGQYF. The CDR3 DNA is TGTGCCAGCAGCCTCCTTTTCGGGCAGTACTTC.

V usage is TRBV3-1 and J usage is TRBJ2-7; no clear D gene. In germline, CDR1 is LGHDT, CDR2 YNNKEL (reference sequence). This CDR3 contains 14 residues. The V gene lost 4 bases and the J gene lost 6 bases, with 16 bases spanning the gap. CDR3 protein: CASSLTLRDSEQYF. The CDR3 DNA reads as TGTGCCAGCAGCCTCACCCTCCGCGATAGCGAGCAGTACTTC.

V and J are TRBV7-2 and TRBJ2-7, with 8 bases identical to TRBD2. The CDR3 runs 15 residues. Germline assignment: CDR1 SGHTA and CDR2 FQGNSA. The V gene end was trimmed by 1 base and the J gene end by 2 bases; junction bases not matched to a gene: 4. DNA for the CDR3: TGTGCCAGCAGCTTAGGGTCTAGCGGGCCCTACGAGCAGTACTTC. Its translation: CASSLGSSGPYEQYF.

V is TRBV14 and J is TRBJ2-5, with D perhaps TRBD2 (5 bases). CDR1 and CDR2 from the germline V gene are SGHDN and FVKESK. Trimming pared 4 bases from V and 1 base from J, leaving 28 bases between. This CDR3 contains 20 residues. The CDR3 loop is CASSPTDRAWGVDFQETQYF. The CDR3 nucleotides are TGTGCCAGCAGCCCTACAGACCGGGCCTGGGGAGTGGACTTCCAAGAGACCCAGTACTTC.

The V gene is TRBV6-2 or TRBV6-3, the J gene TRBJ2-7; 10 bases are shared with TRBD2. The CDR3 has 17 amino acids. V was clipped by 1 base and J by 3 bases; unmatched bases: 9. The germline V gene has CDR1 MNHEY and CDR2 SVGEGT. CDR3 loop: CASSYFASGSLVYEQYF. The CDR3 nucleotides are TGTGCCAGCAGTTACTTTGCTAGCGGGAGTTTAGTCTACGAGCAGTACTTC.

The chain couples TRBV27 to TRBJ2-2; D gene unclear. V lost 3 bases and J 7 bases, leaving 6 bases between the germline ends. CDR1 and CDR2 (germline): MNHEY, SMNVEV (reference sequence). The CDR3 covers 12 residues. In DNA form, the CDR3 reads TGTGCCAGCAGTTTTGGCAACGGGGAGCTGTTTTTT. It translates to CASSFGNGELFF.

The CDR3 region is CASSLRPHNEQFF. DNA of the CDR3: TGCGCCAGCAGCTTGCGCCCACACAATGAGCAGTTCTTC. V usage is TRBV5-1 and J usage is TRBJ2-1; no reliable D call. Germline lookup yields CDR1 SGHRS and CDR2 YFSETQ. With 1 base removed from V and 5 bases from J, the gap between germline ends came to 7 bases. The CDR3 sequence is 13 residues long.

V and J are TRBV14 and TRBJ2-3; 10 nucleotides agree with TRBD2. The CDR3 totals 18 residues. Per the germline V gene, CDR1 is SGHDN and CDR2 is FVKESK. V trimming: 1 base; J trimming: 5 bases; junction bases outside the gene matches: 12. The CDR3 loop reads CASSQVGLAVMRGDTQYF. The CDR3, as DNA: TGTGCCAGCAGCCAAGTAGGACTAGCGGTGATGAGGGGAGATACGCAGTATTTT.

The chain links TRBV10-3 to TRBJ2-7; D ambiguous. The germline V gene encodes CDR1 ENHRY and CDR2 SYGVKD. The CDR3 is made up of 14 amino acids. The V gene lost 6 bases and the J gene lost 0 bases, with 12 bases spanning the gap. CDR3 protein: CAISTLTSSYEQYF. DNA for the CDR3: TGTGCCATCAGCACGTTAACAAGCTCCTACGAGCAGTACTTC.

This clonotype was seen only a few times. The V gene is TRBV7-9, the J gene TRBJ2-1, with D possibly being TRBD1 (6 bases). CDR1 SEHNR and CDR2 FQNEAQ come from the germline V gene (reference sequence). V dropped 4 bases and J dropped 10 bases, with 11 bases sitting between them. The CDR3 is 12 amino acids. The CDR3 DNA is TGTGCCAGCAGCTGGACAGCGCCGGAGCAGTTCTTC. It translates to CASSWTAPEQFF.

This clonotype has just a few counts. The V gene is TRBV20-1, the J gene TRBJ2-7; TRBD1 agrees at 8 bases. This CDR3 region has 13 residues. Germline V gene sequence: CDR1 DFQATT, CDR2 SNEGSKA (reference sequence). Germline trimming cut 6 bases from V and 2 bases from J; bases unmatched to any gene: 6. CDR3 sequence: CSAQGGGTYEQYF. The CDR3 nucleotides are TGCAGTGCACAGGGGGGAGGAACCTACGAGCAGTACTTC.

This clonotype was counted a single time. A single base separates this from a much larger clone, so it may be a read error. CDR3 in amino acids: CASSVGLWGQPQQF. The DNA of the CDR3 is TGTGCCAGCAGCGTTGGTCTCTGGGGTCAGCCCCAGCAATTT. The rearrangement uses TRBV9 and TRBJ1-5; D is undetermined. Germline CDR1 is SGDLS and CDR2 is YYNGEE. CDR3 length equals 14 residues.

This clonotype has just a few counts. J is TRBJ2-7 and V is TRBV11-2; D perhaps matches TRBD1 (6 bases). Germline lookup yields CDR1 SGHAT and CDR2 FQNNGV. The CDR3 length is 12 residues. V was clipped by 0 bases and J by 9 bases, with 9 bases between them. CDR3 in amino acids: CASSLDQGRQYF. Written as DNA, the CDR3 is TGTGCCAGCAGCTTAGATCAGGGGCGGCAGTACTTC.

The chain recombines TRBV28 with TRBJ2-2; D is perhaps TRBD1 (6 bases). The CDR3 spans 14 residues. Trimming removed 4 bases from V and 3 bases from J, with 9 bases in between. Germline-derived CDR1 and CDR2 are MDHEN and SYDVKM. CDR3 bases: TGTGCCAGCAGTTCGGGACACCACACCGGGGAGCTGTTTTTT. The encoded protein is CASSSGHHTGELFF.

This clonotype has just a few counts. V is TRBV6-5 and J is TRBJ2-2; no firm D call. The V end lost 0 bases, the J end lost 5 bases, and 7 bases lay between the germline ends. The CDR3 has 14 residues. Germline CDR1 MNHEY, CDR2 SVGAGI. The CDR3 here is CASSYSAETGELFF. For the CDR3, the DNA is TGTGCCAGCAGTTACTCTGCGGAGACCGGGGAGCTGTTTTTT.

Details on this clonotype: Because it lacks the conserved phenylalanine or tryptophan at the end, this CDR3 is likely a read error. The chain couples TRBV6-1 to TRBJ2-3; D tentatively reads TRBD1 or TRBD2 (7 bases each). Germline-derived CDR1 and CDR2 are MNHNS and SASEGT. CDR3 length: 13 amino acids. Trimming took off 11 bases at V and 2 bases at J, with 14 bases between the two ends. The CDR3 DNA reads TGTGCCGCGGGGGACAGTCCCACAGATACGCAGTATTCT. Encoded protein: CAAGDSPTDTQYS.

Details on this clonotype: Sequence at one end of the junction differs from germline and may be a read error. The rearrangement uses TRBV28 and TRBJ2-5; no clear D gene. CDR1 is MDHEN, CDR2 SYDVKM, per germline. The CDR3 contains 15 residues. CDR3 sequence: CASGLSWSGQETQYF. The CDR3 coding sequence is TGTGCCAGCGGTTTAAGTTGGTCAGGACAAGAGACCCAGTACTTC.

This chain connects TRBV6-2 or TRBV6-3 to TRBJ2-7; no firm D call. CDR1 is MNHEY, CDR2 SVGEGT, per germline. The CDR3 is 13 residues long. Deletions cut 4 bases from V and 0 bases from J, with 7 bases between. Here the CDR3 DNA reads TGTGCCAGCAGTTCTATATACTCCTACGAGCAGTACTTC. Translated, it gives CASSSIYSYEQYF.